This T cell receptor beta chain was sequenced for a study of control samples from healthy donors and cancer patients (dated by TCRdb to 2018 to 2021). The cysteine opens and the phenylalanine closes a CDR3 of 13 amino acids. Left in the record is the CDR3 DNA by itself, 39 bases read in frame from the first base. Deletion took 3 bases off V and 5 bases off J, with a span of 10 bases between the germline ends. Looking up the germline V gene yields CDR1 LGHNT and CDR2 FRNRAP. Concerning this clone: Its antigen has not been determined. Nothing much larger sits one base from this clone, and base qualities are not available.

The library relied on the immunoSEQ multiplex PCR assay. TCRdb took over this immuneACCESS table, retaining in-frame rearrangements with V and J assigned. Such tables are incomplete; in checked studies, under half of the missing clones stem from an unresolved V gene, and the remainder is unexplained. The sample contains 70,000 to 100,000 clones, 85% to 90% of them found a single time. The ten most abundant clones make up roughly 7.6% of the sample. The receptor was isolated from a woman aged 55-69 years in good health. The V gene is TRBV12-5 and the J gene is TRBJ2-5, with TRBD1 perhaps the D gene, on 6 matching bases. Sequenced input: blood. The CDR3 region has the sequence CASGLGGSETQYF. The DNA sequence reads TGTGCTAGTGGTTTAGGGGGAAGTGAGACCCAGTACTTC. The CDR3 plus the reference TRBV12-5 and TRBJ2-5 genes for the other parts give the full variable domain: DARVTQTPRHKVTEMGQEVTMRCQPILGHNTVFWYRQTMMQGLELLAYFRNRAPLDDSGMPKDRFSAEMPDATLATLKIQPSEPRDSAVYFCASGLGGSETQYFGPGTRLLVL.